This TCR beta chain came from a study of follicular helper T cells after annual influenza vaccination. Points from the study as a whole: Each annual vaccination recalled recurring oligoclonal ICOS+CD38+ cTfh clonotypes.

Concerning this clone itself: Its target is unknown. The junction does not match germline at one end; this may be a read error.

The CDR3 spans 17 residues. Germline loops: CDR1 KGHSH, CDR2 LQKENI. Indicated time point: 2014-2015 season, pre-vaccination. Vaccine contraindications, substance abuse, HIV/AIDS, active malignancy and active illness excluded donors. Between about 40 and 110 mL of blood was drawn per time point. TCRdb's copy holds only in-frame clones and misses some; the assay was immunoSEQ multiplex PCR. The table includes about 15,000 clones, 60% to 80% detected once. The sequence derives from an adult who received the influenza vaccine. The sample consisted of CXCR5- memory CD4+ T cells sorted from blood, taken on the day of influenza vaccination. The V and J genes are TRBV18 and TRBJ1-5, with D perhaps TRBD1 (5 bases). Written as DNA, the CDR3 is TGTGCCAGCTCGCCACGTGGGACGGTTTATAGCAATCAGCCCCAGCATTTT. Protein sequence: CASSPRGTVYSNQPQHF.